One T cell receptor (beta chain) is described in this entry. The source of the sample is a study of blood T cell repertoires in COVID-19. This table comes from immunoSEQ multiplex PCR, and its TCRdb copy is limited to in-frame clones, with some not included. Here the sample spans about 210,000 clones, around 88% being singletons. This receptor was taken from a woman aged 45-65 years with acute or convalescent COVID-19. Sequenced sample: peripheral blood.

The CDR3 is CASSPYLGLAERYNEQFF. DNA for the CDR3: TGTGCCAGCAGTCCCTATCTTGGGCTAGCGGAACGCTACAATGAGCAGTTCTTC. The V call is TRBV27, the J call TRBJ2-1; 7 bases are shared with TRBD2. V lost 5 bases, J lost 3 bases, and 16 bases stayed unmatched. CDR1 and CDR2 (germline): MNHEY, SMNVEV (reference sequence). This CDR3 contains 18 residues.